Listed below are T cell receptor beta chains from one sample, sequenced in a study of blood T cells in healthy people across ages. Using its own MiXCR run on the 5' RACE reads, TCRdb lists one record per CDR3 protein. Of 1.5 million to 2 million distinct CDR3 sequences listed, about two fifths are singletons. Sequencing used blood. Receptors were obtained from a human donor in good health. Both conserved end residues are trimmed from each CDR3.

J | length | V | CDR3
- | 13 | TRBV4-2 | ASSQEGQQFYEQY
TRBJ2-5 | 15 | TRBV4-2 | ASSRSGTKRGQETQY
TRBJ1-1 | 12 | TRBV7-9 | ASSWGHLNTEAF
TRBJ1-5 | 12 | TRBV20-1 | SAPHPEHNQPQH
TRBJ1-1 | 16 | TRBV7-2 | ASSSTLTGGAARTEAF
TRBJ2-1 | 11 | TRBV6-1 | ASSVTGPHEQF
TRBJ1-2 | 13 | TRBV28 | ASSRPGTANYGYT
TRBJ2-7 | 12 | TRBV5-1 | ASSQQNPTYEQY
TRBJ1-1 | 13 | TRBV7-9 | ASSPDRATNTEAF
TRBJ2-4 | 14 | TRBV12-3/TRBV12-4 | ASSPGGSLSGSEQY
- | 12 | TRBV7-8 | ASSPWTRADEQY
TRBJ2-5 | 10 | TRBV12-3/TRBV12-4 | ASNGVLETQY
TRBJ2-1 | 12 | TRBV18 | ASSPQPAGNEQF
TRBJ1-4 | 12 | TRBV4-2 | ASSPPYEGEKLF
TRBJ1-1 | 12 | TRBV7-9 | ASSYREMNTEAF
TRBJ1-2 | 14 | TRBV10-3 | AISGTAHMLNYGYT
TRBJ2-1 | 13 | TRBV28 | ASSFPTSGGAGQF
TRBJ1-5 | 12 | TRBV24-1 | ATSDFSGTQPQH
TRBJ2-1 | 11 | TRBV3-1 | ASSQFNGNEQF
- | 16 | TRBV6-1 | ASSPPLDRASSYNEQY
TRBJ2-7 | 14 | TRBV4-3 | ASSQEQGGPPYEQY
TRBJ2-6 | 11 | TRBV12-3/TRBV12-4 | ASSSVASNVLT
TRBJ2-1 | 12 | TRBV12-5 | ASGLEGGYNEQF
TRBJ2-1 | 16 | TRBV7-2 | ASSPSGLAGGPGNEQF
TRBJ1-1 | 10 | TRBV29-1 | SGGGKDTEAF
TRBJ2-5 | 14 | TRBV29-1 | SVDRRPGGFQETQY
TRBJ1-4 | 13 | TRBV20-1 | SARDLGGINEKLF
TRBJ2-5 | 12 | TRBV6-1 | ASSALGDLETQY
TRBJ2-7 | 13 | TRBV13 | ASSLGLPGTLEQY
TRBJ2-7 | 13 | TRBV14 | ASSPGTGIVYEQY
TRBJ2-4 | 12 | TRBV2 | ASGVAGGRNIQY
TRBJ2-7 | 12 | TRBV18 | ASSPEDRAYEQY
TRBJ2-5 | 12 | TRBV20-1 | SASPTSGQETQY
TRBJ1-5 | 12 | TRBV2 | ASRGGLSNQPQH
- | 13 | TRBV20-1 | SAEDSRASQETQF
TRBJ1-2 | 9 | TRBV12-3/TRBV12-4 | ASSQQGDYT
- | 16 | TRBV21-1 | ASIDRAGSPDKQETQY
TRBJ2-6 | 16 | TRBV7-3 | ASKRQGRDRFGANVLT
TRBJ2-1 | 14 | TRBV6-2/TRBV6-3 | ASSFLFGQGFNEQF
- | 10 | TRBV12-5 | ASGLDRYEQY
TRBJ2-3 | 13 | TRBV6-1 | ASSEALGGSDTQY
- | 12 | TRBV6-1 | ASSWEGRGETQY
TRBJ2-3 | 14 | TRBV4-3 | ASSLHRDKLVDTQY
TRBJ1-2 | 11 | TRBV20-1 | SAEERSIYGYT
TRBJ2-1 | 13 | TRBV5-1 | ASSLERQGADEQF
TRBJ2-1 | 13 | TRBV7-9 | ASSPLVGDYNEQF
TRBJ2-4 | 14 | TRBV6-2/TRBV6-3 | ASSRPSGGVDNEQY
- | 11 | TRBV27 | ASSPLAVETQY
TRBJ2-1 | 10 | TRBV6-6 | ASNGRVNEQF
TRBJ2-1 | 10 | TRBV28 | ASSSSRGEQF
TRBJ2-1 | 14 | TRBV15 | ATSRSGVGDYNEQF
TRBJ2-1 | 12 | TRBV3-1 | ASSPRGQVETQF
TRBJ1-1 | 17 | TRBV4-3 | ASSHRALDRGVPNTEAF
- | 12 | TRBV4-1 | ASSQDRNKETQY
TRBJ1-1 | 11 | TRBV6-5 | ASSYAMNTEAF
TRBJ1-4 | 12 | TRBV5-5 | ASSLVIWAEKLF